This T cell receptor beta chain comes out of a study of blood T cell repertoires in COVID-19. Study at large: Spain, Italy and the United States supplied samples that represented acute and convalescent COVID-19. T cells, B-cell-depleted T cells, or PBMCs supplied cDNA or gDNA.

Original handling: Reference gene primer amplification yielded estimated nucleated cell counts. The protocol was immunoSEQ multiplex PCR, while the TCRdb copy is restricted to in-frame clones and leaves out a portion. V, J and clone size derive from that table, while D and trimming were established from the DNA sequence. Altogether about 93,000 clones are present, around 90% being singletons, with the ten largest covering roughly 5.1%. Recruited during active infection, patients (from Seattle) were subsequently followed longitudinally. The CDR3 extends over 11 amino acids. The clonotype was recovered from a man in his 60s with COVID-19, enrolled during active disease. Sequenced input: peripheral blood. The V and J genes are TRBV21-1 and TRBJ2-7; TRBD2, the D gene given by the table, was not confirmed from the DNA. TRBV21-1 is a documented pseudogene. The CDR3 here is CASSSRDEQYF. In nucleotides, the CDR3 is TGTGCCAGCAGTTCGCGGGACGAGCAGTACTTC.